The clone carrying this T cell receptor (beta chain) was seen more than once but under ten times. The authors' processing: Amplification of reference gene primers was used by the study to estimate nucleated cell counts. Data came from immunoSEQ multiplex PCR; TCRdb stores just in-frame clones and leaves some out. V and J calls and clone size are copied from that table; D and trimming were computed from the DNA. The profile shows about 120,000 clones, 80% to 90% of them singletons. This record comes from a study of blood T cell repertoires in COVID-19. About the study: Whether acute or convalescent, the COVID-19 samples came from the United States, Italy and Spain. In each case, the material was cDNA or gDNA derived from T cells, B-cell-depleted T cells, or PBMCs.

This TCR was sampled from a woman in her forties or fifties with acute or convalescent COVID-19. Sequenced material: peripheral blood.

This CDR3 is CASSLLLGAGGTDTQYF. CDR3 bases: TGTGCCAGCAGTTTATTATTGGGGGCGGGGGGGACAGATACGCAGTATTTT. J is TRBJ2-3 and V is TRBV27, with 9 bases lining up with TRBD2. CDR3 size: 17 residues. The junction had 8 bases not matched to a gene; V was cut back by 1 base and J by 3 bases. Looked up from germline, CDR1 is MNHEY and CDR2 is SMNVEV (reference sequence).